The clone carrying this T cell receptor beta chain was seen a few times. The antigen remains undetermined. The length of the CDR3 is 14 residues. Germline CDR1 reads SEHNR; CDR2 reads FQNEAQ (reference sequence). The germline V and J ends were trimmed by 5 bases and 9 bases, with 17 bases remaining between them. 60 Vbeta and 13 Jbeta primers were used in PCR. Clones were sequenced by immunoSEQ multiplex PCR, and TCRdb holds only the in-frame ones, with some missing. The sample lists over 50,000 clones, about four fifths occurring once. These data originate in a study of cytomegalovirus exposure and HLA in healthy donors. As for the study in general: Researchers previously reported finding 117 million unique TCR beta sequences from 150 million to 200 million T cells.

Broader study findings: A later analysis reported that several of the most significant clusters appeared to be linked to common viral pathogens, among them Epstein-Barr virus. DRB1 had the most TCR associations and HLA-C the fewest, a later analysis found, with rates varying by HLA locus. Data from an earlier analysis indicated that most TCR beta V segments were productive either about 87% or about 30% of the time.

The source of this sequence is a man aged 45 to 65 in good health and CMV-seropositive. The source material was PBMCs. The chain joins TRBV7-9 to TRBJ2-1, with D unresolved. The CDR3 sequence: CASSPLEVSVEQFF. The DNA for the CDR3 is TGTGCCAGCAGCCCTCTTGAGGTCAGCGTTGAGCAGTTCTTC.